Following are 6 T cell receptor beta chains from one sample sequenced in a study of OX40 agonist ivuxolimab in advanced cancers. Sequencing used immunoSEQ multiplex PCR; TCRdb keeps in-frame clones, though not all of them. This table has tens of thousands of clones, nearly 90% appearing once. Sample: CD4+ or CD8+ T cells sorted from blood, taken in a trial of the OX40 agonist ivuxolimab. These receptors were collected from an adult with an advanced solid tumor such as melanoma, head and neck, liver or kidney cancer.

The chain employs TRBV30 and TRBJ1-1, with TRBD1 as a possible D gene (6 bases). The germline gives CDR1 GTSNPN, CDR2 SVGIG (reference sequence). Trimming removed 4 bases at V and 2 bases at J, with 23 bases between. The length of the CDR3 is 17 residues. CDR3 DNA sequence: TGTGCCTGGACATCCTGGGGGGCTCATGGGGGAAACACTGAAGCTTTCTTT. Its protein is CAWTSWGAHGGNTEAFF.

This sequence joins TRBV7-9 and TRBJ1-2; the D gene is possibly TRBD1 (5 bases). Germline values: CDR1 SEHNR, CDR2 FQNEAQ (reference sequence). The CDR3 covers 14 residues. V lost 5 bases and J lost 8, with 18 bases in between. The CDR3, as DNA: TGTGCCAGCAGCCTAGTTGGGGGGTATGGAGGCTACACCTTC. Residues: CASSLVGGYGGYTF. The full variable domain, completed using reference TRBV7-9 and TRBJ1-2, is DTGVSQNPRHKITKRGQNVTFRCDPISEHNRLYWYRQTLGQGPEFLTYFQNEAQLEKSRLLSDRFSAERPKGSFSTLEIQRTEQGDSAMYLCASSLVGGYGGYTFGSGTRLTVV.

This rearrangement joins TRBV7-8 to TRBJ2-1; possible D gene TRBD2, 5 bases. V was pared by 5 bases and J by 5 bases, with 16 bases between. This CDR3 has 15 residues. CDR1 and CDR2 from the germline V gene are SGHVS and FQNEAQ. The chain's CDR3 is CASSPEEARDNEQFF. For the CDR3, the DNA is TGTGCCAGCAGCCCGGAGGAAGCTAGGGACAATGAGCAGTTCTTC.

This chain's CDR3 is CASSPGGRASNQPQHF. DNA for the CDR3: TGTGCCAGTAGTCCAGGGGGGAGAGCTAGCAATCAGCCCCAGCATTTT. This sequence joins TRBV19 and TRBJ1-5; 7 nucleotides agree with TRBD1. CDR1 is LNHDA, CDR2 SQIVND, per germline (reference sequence). With V trimmed by 5 bases and J by 0 bases, 7 bases remained unmatched. This CDR3 is 16 amino acids long.

This clone was detected only once. The chain employs TRBV19 and TRBJ2-7, with 8 nucleotides matching TRBD1. The junction had 9 bases not matched to a gene; V was cut back by 6 bases and J by 5 bases. The length of the CDR3 is 14 residues. The germline V gene has CDR1 LNHDA and CDR2 SQIVND (reference sequence). This CDR3 reads CASSLTGDFNEQYF. CDR3 sequence (DNA): TGTGCCAGTAGCTTGACAGGGGACTTCAACGAGCAGTACTTC.

This chain uses TRBV4-1 with TRBJ1-5; 9 positions match TRBD1. The germline V gene has CDR1 MGHRA and CDR2 YSYEKL. The CDR3 loop spans 15 amino acids. V shed 2 bases, J shed 4 bases, and the junction held 3 bases outside the gene matches. CDR3: CASSQTGQGNQPQHF. Here the CDR3 DNA reads TGCGCCAGCAGCCAAACGGGACAGGGTAATCAGCCCCAGCATTTT.